This T cell receptor beta chain was recorded in a study of blood T cell repertoires in COVID-19. Study background: Italy, Spain and the United States were the sources of the convalescent and acute COVID-19 samples. T cells, B-cell-depleted T cells, or PBMCs provided the cDNA or gDNA that served as material.

This CDR3 spans 16 amino acids. V lost 4 bases and J lost 5; bases outside the gene matches: 10. The V gene's germline CDR1 is MDHEN and CDR2 SYDVKM. As originally analysed: It was from reference gene primer amplification that nucleated cell counts were estimated. The table came from immunoSEQ multiplex PCR; TCRdb's copy has only in-frame clones and leaves some out. From that table come the V and J calls and clone size; the DNA was used to work out D and trimming. The sample lists over 200,000 clones; roughly 87% were seen once. The sequence was collected from a man between 40 and 49 years old with active or convalescent COVID-19. The J gene is TRBJ1-2, the V gene TRBV28; 10 bases agree with TRBD1. The sequenced material came from peripheral blood. The CDR3 loop reads CASSSPGQGLMYGYTF. The CDR3 region has the DNA TGTGCCAGCAGTTCTCCGGGACAGGGGTTAATGTATGGCTACACCTTC.